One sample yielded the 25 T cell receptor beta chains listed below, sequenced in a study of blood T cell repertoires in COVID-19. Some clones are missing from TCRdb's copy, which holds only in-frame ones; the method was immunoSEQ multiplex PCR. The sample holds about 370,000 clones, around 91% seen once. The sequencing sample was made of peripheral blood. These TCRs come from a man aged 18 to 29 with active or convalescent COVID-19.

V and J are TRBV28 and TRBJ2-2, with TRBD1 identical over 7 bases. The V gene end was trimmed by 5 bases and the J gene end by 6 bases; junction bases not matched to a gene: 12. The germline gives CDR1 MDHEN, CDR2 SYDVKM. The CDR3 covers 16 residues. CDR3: CASSPQGQTTPGELFF. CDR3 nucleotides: TGTGCCAGCAGTCCCCAGGGACAGACAACACCCGGGGAGCTGTTTTTT.

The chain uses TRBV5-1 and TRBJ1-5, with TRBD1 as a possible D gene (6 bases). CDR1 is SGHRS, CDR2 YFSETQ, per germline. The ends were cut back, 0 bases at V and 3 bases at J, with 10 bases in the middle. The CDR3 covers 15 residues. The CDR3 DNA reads TGCGCCAGCAGCTTGGCTACAGGGTACAATCAGCCCCAGCATTTT. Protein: CASSLATGYNQPQHF.

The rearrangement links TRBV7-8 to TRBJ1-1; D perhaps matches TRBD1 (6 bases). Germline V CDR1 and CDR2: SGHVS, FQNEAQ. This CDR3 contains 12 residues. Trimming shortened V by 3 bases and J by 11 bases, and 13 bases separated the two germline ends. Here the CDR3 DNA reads TGTGCCAGCAGCTTCGTGGGGGCAAGTGCTTTCTTT. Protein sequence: CASSFVGASAFF.

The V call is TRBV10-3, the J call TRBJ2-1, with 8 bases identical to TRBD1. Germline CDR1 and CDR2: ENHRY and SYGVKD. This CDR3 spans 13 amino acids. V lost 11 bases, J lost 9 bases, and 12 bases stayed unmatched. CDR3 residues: CASQGQGEGEQFF. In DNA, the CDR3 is TGTGCCTCCCAAGGACAGGGTGAGGGTGAGCAGTTCTTC.

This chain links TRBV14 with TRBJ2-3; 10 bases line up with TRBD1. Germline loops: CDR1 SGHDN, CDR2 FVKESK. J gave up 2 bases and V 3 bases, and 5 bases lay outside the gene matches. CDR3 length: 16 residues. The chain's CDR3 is CASSHGQGEITDTQYF. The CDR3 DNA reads TGTGCCAGCAGCCACGGACAGGGGGAAATCACAGATACGCAGTATTTT.

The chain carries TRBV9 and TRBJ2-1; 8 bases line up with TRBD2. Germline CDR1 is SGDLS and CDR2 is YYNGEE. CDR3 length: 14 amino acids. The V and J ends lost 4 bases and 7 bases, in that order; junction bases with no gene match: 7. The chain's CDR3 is CASSPPGGGNEQFF. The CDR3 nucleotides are TGTGCCAGCAGCCCACCGGGGGGGGGAAATGAGCAGTTCTTC. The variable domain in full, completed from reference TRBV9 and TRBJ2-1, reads DSGVTQTPKHLITATGQRVTLRCSPRSGDLSVYWYQQSLDQGLQFLIQYYNGEERAKGNILERFSAQQFPDLHSELNLSSLELGDSALYFCASSPPGGGNEQFFGPGTRLTVL.

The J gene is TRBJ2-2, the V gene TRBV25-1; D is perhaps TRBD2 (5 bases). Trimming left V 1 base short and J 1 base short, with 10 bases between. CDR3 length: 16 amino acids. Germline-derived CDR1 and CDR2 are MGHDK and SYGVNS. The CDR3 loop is CASSESFSGNTGELFF. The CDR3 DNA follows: TGTGCCAGCAGTGAATCATTCAGCGGGAACACCGGGGAGCTGTTTTTT. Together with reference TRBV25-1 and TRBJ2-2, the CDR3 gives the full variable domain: EADIYQTPRYLVIGTGKKITLECSQTMGHDKMYWYQQDPGMELHLIHYSYGVNSTEKGDLSSESTVSRIRTEHFPLTLESARPSHTSQYLCASSESFSGNTGELFFGEGSRLTVL.

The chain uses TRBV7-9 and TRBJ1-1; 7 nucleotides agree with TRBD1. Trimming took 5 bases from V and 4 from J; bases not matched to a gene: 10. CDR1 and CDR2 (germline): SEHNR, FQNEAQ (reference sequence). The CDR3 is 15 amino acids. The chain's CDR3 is CASSTYRGEGTEAFF. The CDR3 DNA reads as TGTGCCAGCAGCACCTACAGGGGAGAGGGCACTGAAGCTTTCTTT.

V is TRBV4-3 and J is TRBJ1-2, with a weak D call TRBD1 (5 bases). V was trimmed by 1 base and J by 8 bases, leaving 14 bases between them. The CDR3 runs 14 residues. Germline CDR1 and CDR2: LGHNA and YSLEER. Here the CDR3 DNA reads TGCGCCAGCAGCCAAGGGGCAGGGAAGGGCGGCTACACCTTC. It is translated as CASSQGAGKGGYTF.

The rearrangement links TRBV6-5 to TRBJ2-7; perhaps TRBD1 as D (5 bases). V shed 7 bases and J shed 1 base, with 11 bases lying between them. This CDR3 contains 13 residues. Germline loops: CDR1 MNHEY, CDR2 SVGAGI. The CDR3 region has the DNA TGTGCCAGCAAGGAAGGGGTGTCCTACGAGCAGTACTTC. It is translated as CASKEGVSYEQYF.

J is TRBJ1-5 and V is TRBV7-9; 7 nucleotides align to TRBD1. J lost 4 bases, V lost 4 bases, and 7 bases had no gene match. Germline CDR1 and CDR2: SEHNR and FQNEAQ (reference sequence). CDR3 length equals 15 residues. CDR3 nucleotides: TGTGCCAGCAGCTCCACAGGGGTACCAAATCAGCCCCAGCATTTT. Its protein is CASSSTGVPNQPQHF.

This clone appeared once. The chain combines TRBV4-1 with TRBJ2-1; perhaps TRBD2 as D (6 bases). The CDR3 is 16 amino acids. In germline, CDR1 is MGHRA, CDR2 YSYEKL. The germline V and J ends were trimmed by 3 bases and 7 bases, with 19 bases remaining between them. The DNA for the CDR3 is TGCGCCAGCAGCCATGGTGTCGCGGGGATTAGGAATGAGCAGTTCTTC. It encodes CASSHGVAGIRNEQFF.

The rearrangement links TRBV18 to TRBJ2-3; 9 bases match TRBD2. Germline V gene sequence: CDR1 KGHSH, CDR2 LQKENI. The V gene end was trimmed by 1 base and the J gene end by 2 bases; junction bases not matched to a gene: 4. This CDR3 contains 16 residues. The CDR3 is CASSPLLAGTTDTQYF. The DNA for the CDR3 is TGTGCCAGCTCACCACTGCTAGCGGGGACCACAGATACGCAGTATTTT.

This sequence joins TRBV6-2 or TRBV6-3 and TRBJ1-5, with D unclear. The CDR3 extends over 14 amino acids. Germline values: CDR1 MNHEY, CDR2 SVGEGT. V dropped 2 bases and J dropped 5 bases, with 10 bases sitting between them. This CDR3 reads CASSYETPHQPQHF. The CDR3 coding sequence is TGTGCCAGCAGTTACGAGACTCCCCATCAGCCCCAGCATTTT.

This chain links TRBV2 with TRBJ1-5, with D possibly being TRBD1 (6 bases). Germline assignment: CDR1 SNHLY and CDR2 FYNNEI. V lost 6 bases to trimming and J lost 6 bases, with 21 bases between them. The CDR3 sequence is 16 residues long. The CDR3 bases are TGTGCCAGCAGGGATGAGGGGGGGCATTCGGGTCAGCCCCAGCATTTT. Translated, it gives CASRDEGGHSGQPQHF.

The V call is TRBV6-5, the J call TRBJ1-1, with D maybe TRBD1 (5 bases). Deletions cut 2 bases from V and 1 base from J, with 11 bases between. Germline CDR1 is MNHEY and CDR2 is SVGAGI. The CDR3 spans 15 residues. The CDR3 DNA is TGTGCCAGCAGTTACGACAGTGGGGCGAACACTGAAGCTTTCTTT. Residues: CASSYDSGANTEAFF.

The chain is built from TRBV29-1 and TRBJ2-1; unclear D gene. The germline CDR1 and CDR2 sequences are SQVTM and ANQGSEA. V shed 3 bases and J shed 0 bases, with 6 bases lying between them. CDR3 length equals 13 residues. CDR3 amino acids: CSVEPVSYNEQFF. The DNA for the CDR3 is TGCAGCGTTGAGCCGGTCTCCTACAATGAGCAGTTCTTC.

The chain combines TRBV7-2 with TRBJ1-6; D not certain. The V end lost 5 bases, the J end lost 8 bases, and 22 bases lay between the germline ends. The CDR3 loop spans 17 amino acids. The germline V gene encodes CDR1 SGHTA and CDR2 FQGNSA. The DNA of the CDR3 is TGTGCCAGCAGCCCGCGGAAAGGCGTCGCGACCTATTCACCCCTCCACTTT. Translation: CASSPRKGVATYSPLHF.

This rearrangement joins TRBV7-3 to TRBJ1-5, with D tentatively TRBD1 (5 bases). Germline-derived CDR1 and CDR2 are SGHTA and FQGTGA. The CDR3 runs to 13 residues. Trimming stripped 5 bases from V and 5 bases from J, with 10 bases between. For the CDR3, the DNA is TGTGCCAGCAGCGAGGGGAGGGATCAGCCCCAGCATTTT. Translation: CASSEGRDQPQHF.

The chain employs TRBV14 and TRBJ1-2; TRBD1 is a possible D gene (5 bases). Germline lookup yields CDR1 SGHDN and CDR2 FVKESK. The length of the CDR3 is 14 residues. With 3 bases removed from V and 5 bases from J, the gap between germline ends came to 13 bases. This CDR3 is CASSQVDRQYGYTF. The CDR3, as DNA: TGTGCCAGCAGCCAGGTTGACAGACAGTATGGCTACACCTTC.

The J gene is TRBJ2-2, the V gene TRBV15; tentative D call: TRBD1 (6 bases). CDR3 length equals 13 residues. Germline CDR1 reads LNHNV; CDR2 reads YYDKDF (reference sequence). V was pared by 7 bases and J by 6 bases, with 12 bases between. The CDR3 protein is CATTMGAAGELFF. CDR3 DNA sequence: TGTGCCACCACCATGGGGGCCGCCGGGGAGCTGTTTTTT.

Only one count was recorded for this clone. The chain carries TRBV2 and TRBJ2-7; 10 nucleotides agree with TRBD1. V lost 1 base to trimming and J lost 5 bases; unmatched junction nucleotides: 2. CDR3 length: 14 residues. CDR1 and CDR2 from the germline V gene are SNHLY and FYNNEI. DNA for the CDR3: TGTGCCAGCAGTGAAGGGGACAGGGGCCACGAGCAGTACTTC. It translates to CASSEGDRGHEQYF. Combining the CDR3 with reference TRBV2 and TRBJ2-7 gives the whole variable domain EPEVTQTPSHQVTQMGQEVILRCVPISNHLYFYWYRQILGQKVEFLVSFYNNEISEKSEIFDDQFSVERPDGSNFTLKIRSTKLEDSAMYFCASSEGDRGHEQYFGPGTRLTVT.

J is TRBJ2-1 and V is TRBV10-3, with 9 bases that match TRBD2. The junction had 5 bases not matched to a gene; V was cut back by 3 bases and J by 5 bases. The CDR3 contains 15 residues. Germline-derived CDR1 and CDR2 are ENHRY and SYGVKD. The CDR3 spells CAISESSGKHNEQFF. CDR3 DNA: TGTGCCATCAGTGAATCTAGCGGGAAACACAATGAGCAGTTCTTC.

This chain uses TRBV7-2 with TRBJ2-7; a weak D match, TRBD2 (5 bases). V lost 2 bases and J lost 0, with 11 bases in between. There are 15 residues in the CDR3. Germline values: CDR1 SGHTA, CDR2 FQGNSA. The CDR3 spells CASSLRRVGSYEQYF. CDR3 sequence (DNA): TGTGCCAGCAGCTTACGGCGGGTAGGCTCCTACGAGCAGTACTTC.

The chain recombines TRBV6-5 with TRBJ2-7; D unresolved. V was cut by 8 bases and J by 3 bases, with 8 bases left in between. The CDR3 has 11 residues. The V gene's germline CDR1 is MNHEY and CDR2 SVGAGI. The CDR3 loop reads CASSTDYEQYF. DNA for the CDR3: TGTGCCAGCTCGACTGACTACGAGCAGTACTTC.